A selection of T cell receptor beta chains follows, all from one sample in a study of identical twins. TCRdb re-analysed the 5' RACE reads in MiXCR, keeping a single row per CDR3 protein. The sample consists of about 890,000 distinct CDR3 sequences, roughly an eighth of them appearing once. These data are also associated with another study on yellow fever vaccine responses in identical twins.

The sample consisted of PBMCs. These receptors were obtained from a woman under 30 in good health. Both conserved end residues are part of each CDR3. A D gene is named only where the DNA matches it firmly. Clone size appears in some rows only: once, few, many, or a class for an expanded clone.

cdr3_length clone_size j_call d_call v_call cdr3_aa cdr3_nt
16 many TRBJ1-2 TRBD1 TRBV12-3/TRBV12-4 CASSPPPGTANYGYTF TGTGCCAGCAGCCCGCCCCCCGGGACAGCAAACTATGGCTACACCTTC
15 many TRBJ2-2 TRBD1 TRBV5-1 CASSPGTGGTGELFF TGTGCCAGCAGCCCCGGGACAGGGGGCACCGGGGAGCTGTTTTTT
18 few TRBJ2-3 TRBD2 TRBV5-1 CASSRGLADTQRTDMQYF TGCGCCAGCAGCCGGGGACTAGCGGATACGCAGCGCACAGATATGCAGTATTTT
13 few TRBJ1-2 NA TRBV2 CASATGPQGGYTF TGTGCCAGCGCTACGGGACCCCAAGGGGGCTACACCTTC
15 few TRBJ2-2 TRBD2 TRBV10-3 CASAASGENTGELFF TGTGCCAGCGCAGCTAGCGGTGAGAACACCGGGGAGCTGTTTTTT
14 few TRBJ2-1 TRBD1 TRBV4-1 CASSPGQGADEQFF TGCGCCAGCAGTCCTGGACAGGGGGCCGATGAGCAGTTCTTC
15 NA TRBJ2-7 TRBD2 TRBV12-3/TRBV12-4 CASSSGLADGYEQYF TGTGCCAGCAGTAGTGGACTAGCGGATGGTTACGAGCAGTACTTC
15 NA TRBJ2-2 TRBD1 TRBV19 CASTPDRPRTGELFF TGTGCCAGTACCCCGGACAGGCCACGGACCGGGGAGCTGTTTTTT
13 NA TRBJ2-1 NA TRBV7-8 CASSLARGHEQFF TGTGCCAGCAGCTTAGCGCGGGGCCATGAGCAGTTCTTC
15 few TRBJ2-2 NA TRBV7-9 CASSSRLGATGELFF TGTGCCAGCAGCTCCCGACTGGGGGCCACCGGGGAGCTGTTTTTT
16 NA TRBJ2-2 NA TRBV4-1 CASSPQGRLNTGELFF TGCGCCAGCAGCCCACAAGGGCGGCTGAACACCGGGGAGCTGTTTTTT
15 NA TRBJ2-1 NA TRBV7-2 CASSFIPPGGNEQFF TGTGCCAGCAGCTTTATCCCCCCCGGGGGCAATGAGCAGTTCTTC
14 NA TRBJ1-1 NA TRBV7-9 CASSSAGRSAEAFF TGTGCCAGCAGCTCTGCCGGGCGGAGCGCTGAAGCTTTCTTT
16 few TRBJ2-5 NA TRBV12-3/TRBV12-4 CASSLGLEHNGETQYF TGTGCCAGCAGTTTAGGGTTAGAGCACAATGGAGAGACCCAGTACTTC
15 few TRBJ2-2 TRBD2 TRBV24-1 CATSTSALGSGELFF TGTGCCACCTCCACTAGCGCGCTTGGGTCCGGGGAGCTGTTTTTT
13 NA TRBJ2-5 TRBD1 TRBV20-1 CSAPRGGPETQYF TGCAGTGCCCCAAGAGGGGGCCCAGAGACCCAGTACTTC
16 NA TRBJ2-3 NA TRBV20-1 CSARPPAGIVADTQYF TGCAGTGCTAGACCCCCTGCGGGAATCGTTGCAGATACGCAGTATTTT
15 NA TRBJ2-3 TRBD2 TRBV12-3/TRBV12-4 CASSSHVGGADTQYF TGTGCCAGCAGTTCCCACGTGGGAGGGGCAGATACGCAGTATTTT
19 few TRBJ2-7 NA TRBV11-1 CASAALRGGSIGRIHEQYF TGTGCCAGCGCCGCACTGAGGGGGGGGTCGATCGGGAGAATCCACGAGCAGTACTTC
15 many TRBJ1-4 NA TRBV9 CASSARGSTNEKLFF TGTGCCAGCAGCGCGCGCGGCAGTACTAATGAAAAACTGTTTTTT
12 few TRBJ1-1 NA TRBV20-1 CSATRVVAEAFF TGCAGTGCTACTCGGGTGGTTGCTGAAGCTTTCTTT
18 many TRBJ1-4 NA TRBV5-1 CASSSGTRGLGANEKLFF TGCGCCAGCAGCAGCGGGACGCGGGGACTAGGGGCTAATGAAAAACTGTTTTTT